A single sample gave rise to the 31 T cell receptor beta chains below, sequenced in a study of beta chain features in type 1 diabetes. Reverse transcription of all isolated RNA meant that expressed TCRB transcripts were sequenced. Profiling relied on immunoSEQ multiplex PCR, and the TCRdb table lists in-frame clones only, not all of them. The sample carries more than 150,000 clones, approximately 13% recorded once. The specimen was central memory CD4+ T cells from blood. The receptors here all came from a young woman in good health.

There are many counts of this clone. The chain recombines TRBV28 with TRBJ2-4; D is unclear. The CDR3 runs 13 residues. The germline V gene has CDR1 MDHEN and CDR2 SYDVKM. V gave up 6 bases and J gave up 6 bases, with 12 bases separating them. CDR3 region: CASRPPDLNIQYF. CDR3 in DNA: TGTGCCAGCAGACCTCCAGATCTAAACATTCAGTACTTC. The full variable domain, its missing parts supplied by reference TRBV28 and TRBJ2-4, is DVKVTQSSRYLVKRTGEKVFLECVQDMDHENMFWYRQDPGLGLRLIYFSYDVKMKEKGDIPEGYSVSREKKERFSLILESASTNQTSMYLCASRPPDLNIQYFGAGTRLSVL.

The chain links TRBV5-1 to TRBJ1-2; the D gene is possibly TRBD1 (5 bases). Per germline, CDR1 SGHRS and CDR2 YFSETQ. The CDR3 runs 15 residues. V gave up 5 bases and J gave up 1 base, with 15 bases separating them. In DNA form, the CDR3 reads TGCGCCAGCAGGATTTATCAGGGTAATAACTATGGCTACACCTTC. It codes for CASRIYQGNNYGYTF.

This clone was counted between two and nine times. The chain's CDR3 is CASSSGTRQYF. CDR3 DNA: TGCGCCAGCAGCTCCGGGACTAGGCAGTATTTT. The J gene is TRBJ2-3, the V gene TRBV4-3, with 8 positions matching TRBD2. The CDR3 extends over 11 amino acids. The J segment lost 11 bases and the V segment lost 5 bases, leaving 3 bases of the junction unmatched. Germline CDR1 reads LGHNA; CDR2 reads YSLEER.

The gene calls are TRBV7-2 and TRBJ1-2, with a tentative D call TRBD1 (6 bases). This CDR3 has 16 residues. Germline-derived CDR1 and CDR2 are SGHTA and FQGNSA. Trimming shortened V by 0 bases and J by 4 bases, and 15 bases separated the two germline ends. DNA for the CDR3: TGTGCCAGCAGCTTAGCGTATGGGGGCGAGGGCTATGGCTACACCTTC. Encoded protein: CASSLAYGGEGYGYTF.

The chain couples TRBV11-2 to TRBJ1-4, with 8 bases fitting TRBD1. Germline V gives CDR1 SGHAT, CDR2 FQNNGV. With V trimmed by 0 bases and J by 11 bases, 11 bases remained unmatched. CDR3 length: 16 amino acids. This chain's CDR3 is CASSLEGQGAMRKLFF. The DNA of the CDR3 is TGTGCCAGCAGCTTAGAAGGGCAGGGGGCAATGAGGAAACTGTTTTTT.

This CDR3 reads CASAGQANSAPGGYTF. The DNA for the CDR3 is TGTGCCAGTGCGGGACAGGCGAATTCGGCCCCTGGGGGCTACACCTTC. The chain has TRBV27 and TRBJ1-2; 8 bases are shared with TRBD1. V lost 9 bases, J lost 8 bases, and 20 bases stayed unmatched. The germline gives CDR1 MNHEY, CDR2 SMNVEV (reference sequence). This CDR3 has 16 residues.

The V gene is TRBV7-9, the J gene TRBJ1-1; 8 bases match TRBD1. V lost 8 bases and J lost 6; bases outside the gene matches: 11. Germline CDR1 is SEHNR and CDR2 is FQNEAQ (reference sequence). This CDR3 has 14 amino acids. CDR3 coding DNA: TGTGCCAGCTTAATAAGAGGACAGGGCGCTGAAGCTTTCTTT. Protein product: CASLIRGQGAEAFF.

There are a few counts of this clone. The rearrangement links TRBV5-6 to TRBJ1-2; D might be TRBD1 (5 bases). In germline, CDR1 is SGHDT, CDR2 YYEEEE. Trimming pared 4 bases from V and 7 bases from J, leaving 26 bases between. This CDR3 spans 17 amino acids. The CDR3, as DNA: TGTGCCAGCAGCCTCGGGGGGAGACTCGCCCTCTCTAGTGGCTACACCTTC. Translating it yields CASSLGGRLALSSGYTF.

This chain connects TRBV18 to TRBJ1-2; 8 positions agree with TRBD1. Germline loops: CDR1 KGHSH, CDR2 LQKENI. V shed 3 bases and J 4 bases; nucleotides not matched to a gene: 10. The CDR3 loop spans 16 amino acids. The CDR3 loop is CASSPRTGKQGYGYTF. Written as DNA, the CDR3 is TGTGCCAGCTCACCTCGGACAGGGAAACAAGGCTATGGCTACACCTTC.

The table lists this clone with a few counts. The genes are TRBV11-2 and TRBJ2-7; no definite D call. With 7 bases removed from V and 0 bases from J, the gap between germline ends came to 13 bases. Germline V gene sequence: CDR1 SGHAT, CDR2 FQNNGV. The CDR3 consists of 14 residues. The CDR3 bases are TGTGCCAGCAAAACGGGTTTTAGCTCCTACGAGCAGTACTTC. Encoded protein: CASKTGFSSYEQYF.

The V gene is TRBV15, the J gene TRBJ2-7; the match to TRBD1 covers 12 bases. The CDR3 has 17 residues. V shed 1 base and J 5 bases; nucleotides not matched to a gene: 9. CDR1 is LNHNV, CDR2 YYDKDF, per germline (reference sequence). The CDR3, as DNA: TGTGCCACCAGCAGAGCGTTTACCGGGACAGGGGGCAACGAGCAGTACTTC. This gives the protein CATSRAFTGTGGNEQYF.

This clone showed up just a few times. This sequence joins TRBV28 and TRBJ1-2; 7 bases are shared with TRBD1. The germline V gene encodes CDR1 MDHEN and CDR2 SYDVKM. This CDR3 has 13 amino acids. With V trimmed by 5 bases and J by 4 bases, 4 bases remained unmatched. DNA of the CDR3: TGTGCCAGCAGTCGTTCAGGGGGCTATGGCTACACCTTC. Its translation: CASSRSGGYGYTF.

This sequence joins TRBV15 and TRBJ1-1; perhaps TRBD1 as D (5 bases). The V and J ends lost 5 bases and 9 bases respectively, with 13 bases between them. CDR1 is LNHNV, CDR2 YYDKDF, per germline (reference sequence). The CDR3 is 12 amino acids. The CDR3 protein is CATSLPGVKAFF. The CDR3 DNA reads as TGTGCCACCAGCCTACCGGGGGTCAAAGCTTTCTTT.

The rearrangement joins TRBV27 to TRBJ1-2; D remains ambiguous. Trimming stripped 5 bases from V and 1 base from J, with 14 bases between. The CDR3 is 15 residues long. CDR1 is MNHEY and CDR2 is SMNVEV in the germline V gene (reference sequence). The CDR3 DNA reads as TGTGCCAGCAGTCTCCAGCCTGGAGGTAACTATGGCTACACCTTC. Translated: CASSLQPGGNYGYTF.

The rearrangement uses TRBV18 and TRBJ1-1; D gene uncertain. Germline V lookup: CDR1 KGHSH, CDR2 LQKENI. The CDR3 runs 14 residues. The V gene lost 2 bases and the J gene lost 2 bases, with 9 bases spanning the gap. The CDR3 sequence is CASSPLGRNTEAFF. Written as DNA, the CDR3 is TGTGCCAGCTCACCATTGGGGAGAAACACTGAAGCTTTCTTT.

V and J are TRBV7-9 and TRBJ1-3, with D tentatively TRBD1 (5 bases). The length of the CDR3 is 14 residues. Trimming stripped 7 bases from V and 0 bases from J, with 10 bases between. CDR1 is SEHNR, CDR2 FQNEAQ, per germline (reference sequence). The DNA of the CDR3 is TGTGCCAGCAAAAGACAGCTCTCTGGAAACACCATATATTTT. Translated, it gives CASKRQLSGNTIYF.

Remarks on this clone: Other DNA sequences in the same sample also yield this CDR3. The chain combines TRBV30 with TRBJ1-1; weak D call: TRBD1 (6 bases). CDR3 length equals 13 residues. Germline CDR1 GTSNPN, CDR2 SVGIG (reference sequence). V lost 3 bases to trimming and J lost 1 base, with 9 bases between them. Written as DNA, the CDR3 is TGTGCCTGGAGGACAGGCCCGAACACTGAAGCTTTCTTT. This encodes CAWRTGPNTEAFF. The full variable domain, in which reference TRBV30 and TRBJ1-1 provide the parts outside the CDR3, is SQTIHQWPATLVQPVGSPLSLECTVEGTSNPNLYWYRQAAGRGLQLLFYSVGIGQISSEVPQNLSASRPQDRQFILSSKKLLLSDSGFYLCAWRTGPNTEAFFGQGTRLTVV.

The chain links TRBV28 to TRBJ2-4, with 7 bases that match TRBD1. Germline assignment: CDR1 MDHEN and CDR2 SYDVKM. Unmatched junction bases numbered 6, after V lost 6 bases and J lost 1 base. The CDR3 runs to 15 residues. The CDR3 loop reads CASSRDREAKNIQYF. The CDR3 DNA follows: TGTGCCAGCAGCCGAGACAGGGAGGCCAAAAACATTCAGTACTTC.

This clone was recorded a few times. The chain carries TRBV27 and TRBJ2-1; 15 nucleotides line up with TRBD2. The germline CDR1 and CDR2 sequences are MNHEY and SMNVEV (reference sequence). The CDR3 is 16 amino acids. The ends lost 5 bases at V and 7 bases at J; junction bases unmatched: 6. The CDR3 region is CASSTRTSGRGNEQFF. Here the CDR3 DNA reads TGTGCCAGCAGTACGAGGACTAGCGGGAGGGGGAATGAGCAGTTCTTC.

The J gene is TRBJ2-7, the V gene TRBV14; 10 nucleotides agree with TRBD2. Losses at the gene ends were 5 bases for V and 6 bases for J; bases not matched to a gene: 7. CDR1 SGHDN and CDR2 FVKESK come from the germline V gene. This CDR3 comprises 14 residues. For the CDR3, the DNA is TGTGCCAGCAGCGTACTAGCGGGGATCGCCGAGCAGTACTTC. Its translation: CASSVLAGIAEQYF.

In this sample, this clone turned up a few times. The genes are TRBV10-3 and TRBJ1-1, with D possibly being TRBD1 (6 bases). The CDR3 is made up of 12 amino acids. V dropped 8 bases and J dropped 4 bases, with 11 bases sitting between them. Looked up from germline, CDR1 is ENHRY and CDR2 is SYGVKD. The CDR3 here is CAIRPRGTEAFF. The CDR3 coding sequence is TGTGCCATCCGGCCCAGGGGCACTGAAGCTTTCTTT.

The chain combines TRBV6-5 with TRBJ2-3, with no clear D. The CDR3 length is 12 residues. The V end lost 8 bases, the J end lost 2 bases, and 8 bases lay between the germline ends. Germline V gene data show CDR1 as MNHEY and CDR2 as SVGAGI. The CDR3 region has the DNA TGTGCCAGCGGTGAACTCACAGATACGCAGTATTTT. Translated: CASGELTDTQYF.

This clone was counted between two and nine times. The rearrangement uses TRBV6-1 and TRBJ1-4; D remains unclear. Germline CDR1 and CDR2: MNHNS and SASEGT. This CDR3 has 16 residues. The V end lost 4 bases, the J end lost 3 bases, and 15 bases lay between the germline ends. The CDR3 bases are TGTGCCAGCAGTGGACAAAGCTTGGGCTCTAATGAAAAACTGTTTTTT. This translates into CASSGQSLGSNEKLFF.

This chain joins TRBV16 and TRBJ2-5; D possibly corresponds to TRBD2 (5 bases). CDR1 is KGHSY, CDR2 FQNENV, per germline. CDR3 length equals 14 residues. V was trimmed by 7 bases and J by 7 bases, leaving 19 bases between them. CDR3 residues: CASNHGQTTGTQYF. CDR3 coding DNA: TGTGCCAGCAACCATGGGCAGACTACGGGGACCCAGTACTTC.

This clone was seen a few times. The rearrangement links TRBV7-2 to TRBJ1-2; 11 positions agree with TRBD1. The trim removed 0 bases at V and 7 bases at J, leaving 4 bases unmatched. This CDR3 comprises 15 residues. Germline values: CDR1 SGHTA, CDR2 FQGNSA. CDR3 in amino acids: CASSLADRGLGGYTF. The CDR3, as DNA: TGTGCCAGCAGCTTAGCGGACAGGGGGCTTGGTGGCTACACCTTC.

This clone was seen more than once but under ten times. The chain joins TRBV15 to TRBJ2-7; a possible D gene is TRBD2 (7 bases). Germline V gives CDR1 LNHNV, CDR2 YYDKDF (reference sequence). There are 15 residues in the CDR3. The V end lost 0 bases, the J end lost 2 bases, and 11 bases lay between the germline ends. The CDR3 sequence: CATSRERGGPYEQYF. Written as DNA, the CDR3 is TGTGCCACCAGCAGAGAGAGGGGGGGTCCCTACGAGCAGTACTTC.

This chain links TRBV28 with TRBJ1-4, with a tentative D call TRBD1 (5 bases). The V gene lost 9 bases and the J gene lost 10 bases, with 21 bases spanning the gap. CDR3 length: 14 residues. Germline-derived CDR1 and CDR2 are MDHEN and SYDVKM. The CDR3 here is CASNDGGRGGKLFF. The CDR3 nucleotides are TGTGCCAGTAATGATGGGGGACGGGGAGGAAAACTGTTTTTT.

This rearrangement joins TRBV7-6 to TRBJ2-7; D perhaps matches TRBD1 (6 bases). This CDR3 spans 12 amino acids. The V and J ends lost 10 bases and 6 bases respectively, with 16 bases between them. From germline, CDR1 is SGHVS and CDR2 FNYEAQ. CDR3 amino acids: CATGTQGPEQYF. The CDR3 nucleotides are TGTGCCACCGGGACACAGGGCCCCGAGCAGTACTTC.

There are a few counts of this clone. One end of the junction does not line up with germline, which may come from a read error. V is TRBV27 and J is TRBJ2-7; TRBD2 matches at 10 bases. The CDR3 is 16 amino acids. CDR1 MNHEY and CDR2 SMNVEV come from the germline V gene (reference sequence). CDR3 region: CASSLSGTSVTYEQYF. The CDR3 DNA reads as TGTGCCAGCAGTCTATCCGGGACTAGCGTTACATACGAGCAGTACTTC.

This sequence joins TRBV7-2 and TRBJ2-5; 7 bases are shared with TRBD2. The CDR3 contains 15 residues. Germline CDR1 reads SGHTA; CDR2 reads FQGNSA. The J segment lost 5 bases and the V segment lost 3 bases, leaving 9 bases of the junction unmatched. CDR3 bases: TGTGCCAGCAGCTTGGGTCTAGCGGCTATTGAGACCCAGTACTTC. Protein sequence: CASSLGLAAIETQYF.

This chain links TRBV4-2 with TRBJ2-1; D is uncertain. V was trimmed by 0 bases and J by 0 bases, leaving 9 bases between them. The CDR3 loop spans 16 amino acids. The V gene's germline CDR1 is LGHNA and CDR2 YNFKEQ. CDR3 sequence: CASSQDSQVSYNEQFF. The CDR3 nucleotides read TGTGCCAGCAGCCAAGACTCTCAGGTCTCCTACAATGAGCAGTTCTTC.